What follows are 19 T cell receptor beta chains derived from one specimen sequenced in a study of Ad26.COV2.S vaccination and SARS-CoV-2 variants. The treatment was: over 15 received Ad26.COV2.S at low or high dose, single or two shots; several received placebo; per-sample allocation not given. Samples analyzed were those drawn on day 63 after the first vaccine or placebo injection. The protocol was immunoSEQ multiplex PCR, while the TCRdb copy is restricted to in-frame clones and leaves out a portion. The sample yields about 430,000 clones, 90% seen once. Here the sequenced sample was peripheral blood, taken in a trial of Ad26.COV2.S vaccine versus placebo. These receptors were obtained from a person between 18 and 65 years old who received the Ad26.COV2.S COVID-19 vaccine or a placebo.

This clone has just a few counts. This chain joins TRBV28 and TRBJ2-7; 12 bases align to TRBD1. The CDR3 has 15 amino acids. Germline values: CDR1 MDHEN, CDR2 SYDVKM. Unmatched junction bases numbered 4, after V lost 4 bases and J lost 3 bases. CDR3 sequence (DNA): TGTGCCAGCAGTTCCCGGGACAGGGGGCTCTACGAGCAGTACTTC. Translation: CASSSRDRGLYEQYF.

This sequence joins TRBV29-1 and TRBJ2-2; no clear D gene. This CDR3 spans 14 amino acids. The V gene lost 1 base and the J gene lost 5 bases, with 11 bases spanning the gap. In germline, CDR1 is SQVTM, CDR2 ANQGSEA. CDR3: CSVEGFLGTGELFF. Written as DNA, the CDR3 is TGCAGCGTTGAAGGCTTTCTAGGTACCGGGGAGCTGTTTTTT.

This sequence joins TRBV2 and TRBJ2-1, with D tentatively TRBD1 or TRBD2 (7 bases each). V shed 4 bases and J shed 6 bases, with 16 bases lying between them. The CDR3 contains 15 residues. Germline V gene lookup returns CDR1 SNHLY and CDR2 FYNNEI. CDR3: CASSVKRDSSNEQFF. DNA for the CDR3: TGTGCCAGCAGTGTGAAGCGGGACAGTAGCAATGAGCAGTTCTTC. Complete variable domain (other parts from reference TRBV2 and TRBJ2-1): EPEVTQTPSHQVTQMGQEVILRCVPISNHLYFYWYRQILGQKVEFLVSFYNNEISEKSEIFDDQFSVERPDGSNFTLKIRSTKLEDSAMYFCASSVKRDSSNEQFFGPGTRLTVL.

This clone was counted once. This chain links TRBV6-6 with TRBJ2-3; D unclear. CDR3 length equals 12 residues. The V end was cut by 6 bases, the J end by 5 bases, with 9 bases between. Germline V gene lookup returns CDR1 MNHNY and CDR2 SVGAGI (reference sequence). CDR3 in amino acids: CASSHWGDTQYF. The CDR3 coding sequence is TGTGCCAGCAGCCACTGGGGAGATACGCAGTATTTT.

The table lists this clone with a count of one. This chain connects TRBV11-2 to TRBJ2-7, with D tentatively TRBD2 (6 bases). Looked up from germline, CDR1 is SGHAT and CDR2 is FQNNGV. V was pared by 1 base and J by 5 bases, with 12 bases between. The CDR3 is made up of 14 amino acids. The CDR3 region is CASSLVSSGDEQYF. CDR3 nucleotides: TGTGCCAGCAGCTTAGTAAGTAGCGGTGACGAGCAGTACTTC.

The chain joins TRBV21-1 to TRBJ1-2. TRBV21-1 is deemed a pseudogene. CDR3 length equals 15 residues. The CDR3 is CASSKEVAGSYGYTF. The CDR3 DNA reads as TGTGCCAGCAGCAAAGAGGTCGCAGGGAGCTATGGCTACACCTTC.

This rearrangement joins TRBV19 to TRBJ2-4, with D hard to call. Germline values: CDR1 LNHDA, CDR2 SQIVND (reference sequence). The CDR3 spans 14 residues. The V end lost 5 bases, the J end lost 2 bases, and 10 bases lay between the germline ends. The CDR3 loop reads CASSPLSPKNIQYF. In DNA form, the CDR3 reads TGTGCCAGTAGTCCCCTTTCTCCCAAAAACATTCAGTACTTC.

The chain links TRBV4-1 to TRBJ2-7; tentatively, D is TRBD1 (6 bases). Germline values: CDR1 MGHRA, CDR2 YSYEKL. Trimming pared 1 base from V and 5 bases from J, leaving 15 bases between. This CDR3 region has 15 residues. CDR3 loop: CASSQVVAGDHEQYF. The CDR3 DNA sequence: TGCGCCAGCAGCCAAGTTGTCGCAGGGGACCACGAGCAGTACTTC.

The CDR3 nucleotides read TGTGCCAGCAGCCGACAGGGTCCCATTGACGAGCAGTACTTC. Protein: CASSRQGPIDEQYF. The chain employs TRBV11-2 and TRBJ2-7; the match to TRBD1 covers 7 bases. Germline V gene lookup returns CDR1 SGHAT and CDR2 FQNNGV. With V trimmed by 5 bases and J by 5 bases, 9 bases remained unmatched. This CDR3 comprises 14 residues.

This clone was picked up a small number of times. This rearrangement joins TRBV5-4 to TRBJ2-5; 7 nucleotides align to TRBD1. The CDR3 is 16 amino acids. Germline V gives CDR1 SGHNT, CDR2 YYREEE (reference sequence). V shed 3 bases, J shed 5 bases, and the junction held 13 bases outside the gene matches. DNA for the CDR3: TGTGCCAGCAGCTGGGGCCTCGACAGGGTTCGGGAGACCCAGTACTTC. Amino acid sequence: CASSWGLDRVRETQYF.

The DNA of the CDR3 is TGTGCCATCAGTGAGACAGGGAAGAATGGCTACACCTTC. Protein product: CAISETGKNGYTF. This chain uses TRBV10-3 with TRBJ1-2; possibly TRBD1 for D (6 bases). This CDR3 spans 13 amino acids. The V end was cut by 2 bases, the J end by 6 bases, with 10 bases between. CDR1 and CDR2 from the germline V gene are ENHRY and SYGVKD.

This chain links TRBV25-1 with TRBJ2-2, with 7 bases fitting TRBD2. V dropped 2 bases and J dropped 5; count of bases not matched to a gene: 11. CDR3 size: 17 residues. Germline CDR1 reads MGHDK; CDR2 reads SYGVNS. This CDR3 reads CASSEALGGSGTGELFF. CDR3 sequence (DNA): TGTGCCAGCAGTGAAGCTCTCGGCGGGAGTGGAACCGGGGAGCTGTTTTTT.

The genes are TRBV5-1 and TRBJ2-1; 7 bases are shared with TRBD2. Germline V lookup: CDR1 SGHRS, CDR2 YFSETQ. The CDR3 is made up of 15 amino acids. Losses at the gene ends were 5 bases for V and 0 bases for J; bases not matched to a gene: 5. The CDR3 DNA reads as TGCGCCAGCAGTCTAGCGGTTGGCTCCTACAATGAGCAGTTCTTC. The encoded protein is CASSLAVGSYNEQFF.

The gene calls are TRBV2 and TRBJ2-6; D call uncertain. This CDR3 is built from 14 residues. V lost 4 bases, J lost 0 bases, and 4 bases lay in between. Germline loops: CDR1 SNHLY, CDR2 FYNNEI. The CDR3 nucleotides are TGTGCCAGCAGTGTAAACTCTGGGGCCAACGTCCTGACTTTC. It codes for CASSVNSGANVLTF.

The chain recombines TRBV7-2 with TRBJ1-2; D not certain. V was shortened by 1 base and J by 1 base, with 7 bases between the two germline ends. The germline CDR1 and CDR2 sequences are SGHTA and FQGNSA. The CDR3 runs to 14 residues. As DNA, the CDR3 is TGTGCCAGCAGCTTAGTCCGCAGTAACTATGGCTACACCTTC. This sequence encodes CASSLVRSNYGYTF.

CDR3: CASSEDLGGGVEAFF. DNA for the CDR3: TGTGCCAGCAGTGAAGACCTTGGAGGGGGCGTTGAAGCTTTCTTT. V usage is TRBV6-1 and J usage is TRBJ1-1, with 7 bases aligning to TRBD1. CDR1 is MNHNS and CDR2 is SASEGT in the germline V gene. With 1 base clipped from V and 7 bases from J, the junction kept 9 bases outside the gene matches. This CDR3 comprises 15 residues.

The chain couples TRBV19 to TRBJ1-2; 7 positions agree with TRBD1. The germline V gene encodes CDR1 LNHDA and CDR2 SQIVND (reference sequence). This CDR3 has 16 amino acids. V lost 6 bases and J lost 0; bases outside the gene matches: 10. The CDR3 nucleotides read TGTGCCAGTAGCTCGCCCCCCGGGACAGCTAACTATGGCTACACCTTC. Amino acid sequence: CASSSPPGTANYGYTF.

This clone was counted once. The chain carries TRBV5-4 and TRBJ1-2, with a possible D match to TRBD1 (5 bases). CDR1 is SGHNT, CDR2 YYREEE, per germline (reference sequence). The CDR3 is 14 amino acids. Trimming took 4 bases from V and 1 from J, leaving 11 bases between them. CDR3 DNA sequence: TGTGCCAGCAGCGACCACAGGAGTAACTATGGCTACACCTTC. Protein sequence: CASSDHRSNYGYTF.

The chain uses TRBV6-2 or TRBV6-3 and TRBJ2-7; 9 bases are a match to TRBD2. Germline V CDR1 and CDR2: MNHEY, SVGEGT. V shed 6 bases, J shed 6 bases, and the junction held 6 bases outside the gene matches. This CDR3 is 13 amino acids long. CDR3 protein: CASSSGTSSEQYF. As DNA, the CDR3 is TGTGCCAGCAGCTCCGGGACTAGCAGCGAGCAGTACTTC.